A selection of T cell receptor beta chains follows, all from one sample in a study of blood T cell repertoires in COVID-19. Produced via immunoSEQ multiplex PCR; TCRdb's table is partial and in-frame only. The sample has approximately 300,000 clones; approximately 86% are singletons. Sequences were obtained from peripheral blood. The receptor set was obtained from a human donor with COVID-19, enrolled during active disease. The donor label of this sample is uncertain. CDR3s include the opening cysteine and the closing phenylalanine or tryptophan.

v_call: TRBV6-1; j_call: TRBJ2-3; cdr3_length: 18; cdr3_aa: CASSERGLAGEWADTQYF
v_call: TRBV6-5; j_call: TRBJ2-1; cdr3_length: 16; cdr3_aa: CASSYPGLAGLHEQFF
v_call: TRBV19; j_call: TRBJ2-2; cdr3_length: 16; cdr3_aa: CASSPPLAVITGELFF
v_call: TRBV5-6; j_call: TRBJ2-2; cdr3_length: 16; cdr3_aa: CASSRGGRQNTGELFF
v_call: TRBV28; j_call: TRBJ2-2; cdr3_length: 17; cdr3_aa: CASSGQTSGRNTGELFF
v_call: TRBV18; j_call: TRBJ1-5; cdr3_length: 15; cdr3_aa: CASSPGTGNNQPQHF
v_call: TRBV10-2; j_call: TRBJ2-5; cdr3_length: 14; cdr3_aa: CASTNNRDQETQYF
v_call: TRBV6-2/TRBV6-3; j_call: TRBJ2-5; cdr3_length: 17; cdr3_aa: CASSFERTGTSWETQYF
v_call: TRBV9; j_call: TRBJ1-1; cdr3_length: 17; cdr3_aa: CASSALFDRGPDTEAFF
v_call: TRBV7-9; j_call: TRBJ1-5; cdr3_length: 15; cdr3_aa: CASSLAGQFNQPQHF
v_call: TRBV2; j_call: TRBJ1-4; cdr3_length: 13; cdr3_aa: CASSGQVREKLFF
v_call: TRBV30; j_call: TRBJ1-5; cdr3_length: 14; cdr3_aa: CAWSVWGGNQPQHF
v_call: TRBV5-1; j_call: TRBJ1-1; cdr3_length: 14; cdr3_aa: CASSLDNLNTEAFF
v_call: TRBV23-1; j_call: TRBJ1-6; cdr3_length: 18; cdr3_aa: CASSQSLGRPVGDSPLHF
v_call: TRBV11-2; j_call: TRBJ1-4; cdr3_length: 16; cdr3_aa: CASSRRGAGTNEKLFF
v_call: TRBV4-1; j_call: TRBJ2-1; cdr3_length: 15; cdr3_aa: CASSQDRGEWYEQFF
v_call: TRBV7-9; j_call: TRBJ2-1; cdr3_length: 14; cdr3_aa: CASSLGSAYNEQFF
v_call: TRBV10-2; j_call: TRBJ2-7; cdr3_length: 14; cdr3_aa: CASSESGGSYEQYF
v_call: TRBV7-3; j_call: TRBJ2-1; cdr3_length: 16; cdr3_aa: CASSPDSGTNYNEQFF
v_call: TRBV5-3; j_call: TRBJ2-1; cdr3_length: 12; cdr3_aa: CARSPQADEQFF